This T cell receptor (beta chain) was recovered during a study of blood T cell repertoires in COVID-19. Unmatched junction bases numbered 7, after V lost 10 bases and J lost 2 bases. There are 13 residues in the CDR3. Germline V gives CDR1 SNHLY, CDR2 FYNNEI. Sequencing used immunoSEQ multiplex PCR; TCRdb keeps in-frame clones, though not all of them. The sample carries fewer than 250,000 clones, roughly 82% recorded once. The gene calls are TRBV2 and TRBJ1-1; 7 nucleotides line up with TRBD1. This TCR came from a woman at least 80 years old with COVID-19, enrolled during active disease. Source material: peripheral blood. The CDR3, as DNA: TGTGCCACCCGGGACAGACAAAACACTGAAGCTTTCTTT. It translates to CATRDRQNTEAFF.